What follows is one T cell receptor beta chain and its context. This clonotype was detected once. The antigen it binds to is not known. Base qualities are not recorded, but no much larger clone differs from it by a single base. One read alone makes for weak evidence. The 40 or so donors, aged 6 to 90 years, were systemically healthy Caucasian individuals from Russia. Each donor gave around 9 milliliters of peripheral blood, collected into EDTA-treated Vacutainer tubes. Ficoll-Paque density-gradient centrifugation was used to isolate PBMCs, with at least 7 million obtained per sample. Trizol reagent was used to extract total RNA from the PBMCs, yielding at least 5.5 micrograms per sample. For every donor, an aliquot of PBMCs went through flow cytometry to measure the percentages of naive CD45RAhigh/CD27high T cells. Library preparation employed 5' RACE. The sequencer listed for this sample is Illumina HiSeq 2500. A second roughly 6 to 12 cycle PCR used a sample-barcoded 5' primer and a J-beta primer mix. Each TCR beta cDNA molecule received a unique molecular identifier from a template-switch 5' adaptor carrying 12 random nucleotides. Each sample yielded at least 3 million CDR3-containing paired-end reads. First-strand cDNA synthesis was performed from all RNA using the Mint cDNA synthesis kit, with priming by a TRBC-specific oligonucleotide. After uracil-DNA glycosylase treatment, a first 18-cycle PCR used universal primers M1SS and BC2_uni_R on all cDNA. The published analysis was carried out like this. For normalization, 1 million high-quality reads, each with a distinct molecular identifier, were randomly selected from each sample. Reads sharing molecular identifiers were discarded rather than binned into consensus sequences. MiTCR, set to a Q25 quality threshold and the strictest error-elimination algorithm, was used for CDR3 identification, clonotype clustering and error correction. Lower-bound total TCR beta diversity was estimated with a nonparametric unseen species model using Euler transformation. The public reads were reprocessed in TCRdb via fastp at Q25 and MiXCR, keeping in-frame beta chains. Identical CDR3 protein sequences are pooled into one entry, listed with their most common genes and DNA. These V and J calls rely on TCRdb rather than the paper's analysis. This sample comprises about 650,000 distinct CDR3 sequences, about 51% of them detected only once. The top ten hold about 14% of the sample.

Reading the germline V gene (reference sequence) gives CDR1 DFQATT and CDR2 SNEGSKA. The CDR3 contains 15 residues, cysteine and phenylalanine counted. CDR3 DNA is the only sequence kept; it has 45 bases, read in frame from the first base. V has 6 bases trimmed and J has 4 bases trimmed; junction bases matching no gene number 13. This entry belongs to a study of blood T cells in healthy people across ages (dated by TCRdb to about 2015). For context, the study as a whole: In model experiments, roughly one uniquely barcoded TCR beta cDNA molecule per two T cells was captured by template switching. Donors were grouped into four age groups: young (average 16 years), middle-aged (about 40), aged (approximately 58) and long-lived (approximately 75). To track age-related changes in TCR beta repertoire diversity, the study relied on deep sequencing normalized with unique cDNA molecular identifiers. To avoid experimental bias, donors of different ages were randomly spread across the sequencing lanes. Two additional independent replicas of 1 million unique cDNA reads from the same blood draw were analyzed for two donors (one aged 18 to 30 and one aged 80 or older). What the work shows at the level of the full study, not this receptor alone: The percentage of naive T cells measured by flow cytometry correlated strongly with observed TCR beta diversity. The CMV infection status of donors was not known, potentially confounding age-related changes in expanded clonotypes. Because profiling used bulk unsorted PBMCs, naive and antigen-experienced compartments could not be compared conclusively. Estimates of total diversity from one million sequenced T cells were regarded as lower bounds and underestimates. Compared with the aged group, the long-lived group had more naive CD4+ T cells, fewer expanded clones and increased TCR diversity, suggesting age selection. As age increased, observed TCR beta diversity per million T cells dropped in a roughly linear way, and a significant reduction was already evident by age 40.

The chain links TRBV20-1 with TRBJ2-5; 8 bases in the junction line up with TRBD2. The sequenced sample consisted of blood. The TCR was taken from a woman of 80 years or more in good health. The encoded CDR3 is CSAPPSRGDRETQYF. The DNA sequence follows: TGCAGTGCCCCCCCTTCGCGGGGGGATCGAGAGACCCAGTACTTC.